The next 23 T cell receptor beta chains were all read from a single sample in a study of blood T cell repertoires in COVID-19. The repertoire was sequenced with immunoSEQ multiplex PCR; TCRdb's copy has only in-frame clones and lacks some. The sample holds hundreds of thousands of clones, more than 75% seen once. The sample comprised peripheral blood. Every receptor here comes from a human donor in a cohort sampled during active COVID-19.

V is TRBV30 and J is TRBJ1-4; 11 positions match TRBD1. V lost 5 bases, J lost 3 bases, and 11 bases stayed unmatched. The CDR3 consists of 17 residues. Germline V lookup: CDR1 GTSNPN, CDR2 SVGIG (reference sequence). The CDR3 bases are TGTGCCTGGGGAACAGGACAGGGGGCTTGGGCTAATGAAAAACTGTTTTTT. Translating it yields CAWGTGQGAWANEKLFF. The full variable domain, its missing parts supplied by reference TRBV30 and TRBJ1-4, is SQTIHQWPATLVQPVGSPLSLECTVEGTSNPNLYWYRQAAGRGLQLLFYSVGIGQISSEVPQNLSASRPQDRQFILSSKKLLLSDSGFYLCAWGTGQGAWANEKLFFGSGTQLSVL.

This clone was counted a few times. The chain combines TRBV5-8 with TRBJ2-1, with 10 bases aligning to TRBD2. The CDR3 has 12 residues. Germline V gene sequence: CDR1 SGHTS, CDR2 YDEGEE. Trimming at V came to 7 bases and at J to 10 bases, leaving 5 bases not matched to a gene. CDR3 loop: CASGPGLAEQFF. The CDR3 nucleotides are TGTGCCAGCGGGCCGGGACTAGCGGAGCAGTTCTTC.

This clone was seen more than once but under ten times. The J gene is TRBJ1-1, the V gene TRBV14; 10 bases agree with TRBD1. This CDR3 spans 15 amino acids. Germline V gene sequence: CDR1 SGHDN, CDR2 FVKESK. Unmatched junction bases numbered 7, after V lost 3 bases and J lost 6 bases. CDR3 residues: CASSQWTGGLPEAFF. The CDR3 DNA sequence: TGTGCCAGCAGCCAGTGGACAGGGGGACTCCCTGAAGCTTTCTTT.

This clone was seen a few times. Other nucleotide sequences from this sample produce the same CDR3. J is TRBJ1-5 and V is TRBV24-1; no clear D. Germline-derived CDR1 and CDR2 are KGHDR and SFDVKD. V was clipped by 4 bases and J by 4 bases, with 4 bases between them. This CDR3 region has 12 residues. The CDR3 is CATSDSNQPQHF. In nucleotides, the CDR3 is TGTGCCACCAGTGACTCGAATCAGCCCCAGCATTTT.

This chain uses TRBV7-9 with TRBJ1-2, with a tentative D call TRBD1 (6 bases). Germline lookup yields CDR1 SEHNR and CDR2 FQNEAQ (reference sequence). V was trimmed by 1 base and J by 4 bases, leaving 13 bases between them. The CDR3 contains 15 residues. The CDR3 DNA follows: TGTGCCAGCAGCTTAGACCCGAGGGACATCTATGGCTACACCTTC. Residues: CASSLDPRDIYGYTF. Looking up the rest from reference TRBV7-9 and TRBJ1-2 gives the full variable domain: DTGVSQNPRHKITKRGQNVTFRCDPISEHNRLYWYRQTLGQGPEFLTYFQNEAQLEKSRLLSDRFSAERPKGSFSTLEIQRTEQGDSAMYLCASSLDPRDIYGYTFGSGTRLTVV.

CDR3 protein: CASSEALGGSGETQYF. CDR3 bases: TGTGCCAGCAGTGAAGCGCTGGGGGGGTCTGGTGAGACCCAGTACTTC. The rearrangement links TRBV6-1 to TRBJ2-5; 7 bases match TRBD2. The CDR3 is 16 residues long. Germline trimming cut 0 bases from V and 5 bases from J; bases unmatched to any gene: 9. The germline CDR1 and CDR2 sequences are MNHNS and SASEGT.

The chain employs TRBV7-3 and TRBJ2-7; TRBD2 matches at 8 bases. V trimming: 5 bases; J trimming: 2 bases; junction bases outside the gene matches: 8. The germline V gene encodes CDR1 SGHTA and CDR2 FQGTGA. The CDR3 spans 15 residues. CDR3 residues: CASSPPGLETYEQYF. CDR3 nucleotides: TGTGCCAGCAGCCCCCCGGGACTAGAGACCTACGAGCAGTACTTC.

This clone was seen once. In DNA form, the CDR3 reads TGTGCCACCAGCTCGGGACTCAACCTTGACACTGAAGCTTTCTTT. Translating gives CATSSGLNLDTEAFF. The gene calls are TRBV24-1 and TRBJ1-1; possible D gene TRBD1, 5 bases. Germline V gives CDR1 KGHDR, CDR2 SFDVKD. Deletions cut 7 bases from V and 3 bases from J, with 17 bases between. CDR3 length: 15 amino acids.

This chain uses TRBV11-2 with TRBJ1-3; D is unclear. Germline V gene sequence: CDR1 SGHAT, CDR2 FQNNGV. This CDR3 region has 14 residues. V was pared by 6 bases and J by 0 bases, with 9 bases between. CDR3 sequence reads: CASRLELSGNTIYF. In DNA form, the CDR3 reads TGTGCCAGCAGACTAGAGCTCTCTGGAAACACCATATATTTT.

This clone was observed a single time. Its ends do not fully match the called genes, so a read error is possible. V and J are TRBV7-7 and TRBJ2-2; D ambiguous. Germline CDR1 is SSHAT and CDR2 is FNYEAQ (reference sequence). The CDR3 contains 14 residues. The CDR3 DNA is TGTGCTAGCAGCGCAGTAGCTTCCACCGGGGAGCTGTTTTTT. It is translated as CASSAVASTGELFF.

The CDR3 nucleotides are TGTGCCTGGAGTGACCCGTACTTGGGGCCTGCTAACTATGGCTACACCTTC. Translating it yields CAWSDPYLGPANYGYTF. This chain uses TRBV30 with TRBJ1-2; tentatively, D is TRBD1 (5 bases). Germline CDR1 GTSNPN, CDR2 SVGIG (reference sequence). Trimming removed 1 base at V and 0 bases at J, with 18 bases between. This CDR3 has 17 residues.

This chain's CDR3 is CASSEPSNLTGEGSPLHF. The CDR3 DNA follows: TGTGCCAGCAGCGAACCCTCCAACTTGACAGGGGAAGGTTCACCCCTCCACTTT. The rearrangement links TRBV7-8 to TRBJ1-6, with 8 bases lining up with TRBD1. CDR1 and CDR2 (germline): SGHVS, FQNEAQ. The CDR3 runs to 18 residues. V gave up 5 bases and J gave up 9 bases; unmatched junction bases: 18.

The chain carries TRBV5-6 and TRBJ2-7; D may be TRBD2 (5 bases). This CDR3 spans 14 amino acids. With 4 bases removed from V and 3 bases from J, the gap between germline ends came to 14 bases. The V gene's germline CDR1 is SGHDT and CDR2 YYEEEE. The CDR3 coding sequence is TGTGCCAGCAGCCCAGGACTGGATTACTACGAGCAGTACTTC. Translated, it gives CASSPGLDYYEQYF.

The V call is TRBV5-6, the J call TRBJ1-1; the D is unclear. CDR1 SGHDT and CDR2 YYEEEE come from the germline V gene. The CDR3 extends over 13 amino acids. V was cut by 0 bases and J by 1 base, with 4 bases left in between. The CDR3 spells CASSLGANTEAFF. The CDR3 DNA sequence: TGTGCCAGCAGCTTGGGGGCGAACACTGAAGCTTTCTTT.

The V gene is TRBV6-2 or TRBV6-3, the J gene TRBJ2-5; D might be TRBD1 (5 bases). V gave up 5 bases and J gave up 6 bases, with 22 bases separating them. Germline CDR1 reads MNHEY; CDR2 reads SVGEGT. The CDR3 is 16 amino acids. The CDR3 coding sequence is TGTGCCAGCAGTCCCTTAGGGGCAGGGCCCTCCCAGACCCAGTACTTC. As protein: CASSPLGAGPSQTQYF.

V is TRBV3-1 (or the pseudogene TRBV3-2) and J is TRBJ1-4, with TRBD1 matching 7 bases. The V gene end was trimmed by 4 bases and the J gene end by 8 bases; junction bases not matched to a gene: 7. Germline V gene sequence: CDR1 LGHDT, CDR2 YNNKEL (reference sequence). The CDR3 is 14 residues long. CDR3 amino acids: CASSRDSWKEKLFF. The CDR3 DNA follows: TGTGCCAGCAGCCGGGACAGCTGGAAGGAAAAACTGTTTTTT.

The gene calls are TRBV12-1 and TRBJ2-5; the D call TRBD2 from the table was never checked on the DNA. TRBV12-1 is a pseudogene locus. CDR3 length equals 16 residues. This CDR3 is CASSPAEGTTQETQYF. The CDR3 DNA sequence: TGTGCCAGCAGCCCGGCCGAGGGGACTACCCAAGAGACCCAGTACTTC.

This chain joins TRBV5-4 and TRBJ1-2, with D possibly being TRBD1 (5 bases). CDR1 SGHNT and CDR2 YYREEE come from the germline V gene (reference sequence). The CDR3 runs 15 residues. Trimming took off 0 bases at V and 7 bases at J, with 16 bases between the two ends. CDR3 in DNA: TGTGCCAGCAGCTTGGATAGCGGGGCAGGGTTTGGCTACACCTTC. Translating gives CASSLDSGAGFGYTF.

The rearrangement joins TRBV20-1 to TRBJ2-7, with D possibly TRBD2 on 6 matching bases. V lost 3 bases and J 3 bases, leaving 15 bases between the germline ends. The germline gives CDR1 DFQATT, CDR2 SNEGSKA (reference sequence). The CDR3 spans 14 residues. CDR3 sequence reads: CSASAQTRGYEQYF. The DNA of the CDR3 is TGCAGTGCTAGTGCCCAGACTAGGGGCTACGAGCAGTACTTC.

Concerning this clone: Germline is not matched at one junction end, which may reflect a read error. The rearrangement uses TRBV13 and TRBJ2-7; 9 bases align to TRBD1. This CDR3 has 16 residues. Germline assignment: CDR1 PRHDT and CDR2 FYEKMQ (reference sequence). Here the CDR3 DNA reads TGTGCCAGCAGTTTAGGAGCCGGGACAGGGCGCCACGAGCAGTACTTC. Translation: CASSLGAGTGRHEQYF.

This chain connects TRBV18 to TRBJ2-7; 7 nucleotides agree with TRBD2. The germline CDR1 and CDR2 sequences are KGHSH and LQKENI. CDR3 length equals 14 residues. Trimming at V came to 6 bases and at J to 0 bases, leaving 5 bases not matched to a gene. The CDR3 spells CASSSSGSSYEQYF. For the CDR3, the DNA is TGTGCCAGCTCGTCTAGCGGTAGCTCCTACGAGCAGTACTTC. Drawing the rest from reference TRBV18 and TRBJ2-7, the complete variable domain is NAGVMQNPRHLVRRRGQEARLRCSPMKGHSHVYWYRQLPEEGLKFMVYLQKENIIDESGMPKERFSAEFPKEGPSILRIQQVVRGDSAAYFCASSSSGSSYEQYFGPGTRLTVT.

The gene calls are TRBV5-4 and TRBJ2-1; 8 bases are a match to TRBD1. V dropped 4 bases and J dropped 8; count of bases not matched to a gene: 14. The length of the CDR3 is 16 residues. Germline lookup yields CDR1 SGHNT and CDR2 YYREEE (reference sequence). CDR3 sequence reads: CASSPGGDRSADEQFF. The CDR3 DNA reads as TGTGCCAGCAGCCCCGGTGGGGACAGGTCGGCGGATGAGCAGTTCTTC.

The CDR3 bases are TGCGCCAGCAGGACCCGGACAGGGGCTACGAACACTGAAGCTTTCTTT. Its translation: CASRTRTGATNTEAFF. The rearrangement joins TRBV10-2 to TRBJ1-1; 9 bases are a match to TRBD1. Germline CDR1 WSHSY, CDR2 SAAADI. The CDR3 consists of 16 residues. V dropped 6 bases and J dropped 1; count of bases not matched to a gene: 9.